Each of the 30 T cell receptor beta chains below was sequenced from the same sample in a study of T cells in Graves' hyperthyroidism and ophthalmopathy (dated by TCRdb to between 2018 and 2020). To prepare the library, multiplex PCR was applied. Sequencing was carried out with an Illumina HiSeq 2000. Amplification of TCR beta CDR3 regions was carried out from RNA transcripts. A first-round RT-PCR of the TCR CDR3 used the HTBI primer set with the Qiagen OneStep RT-PCR kit. TCRdb itself trimmed the public reads at Q25 with fastp, ran MiXCR and retained productive beta chains. Merged by CDR3 protein, the rows form single entries marked with the most common genes and DNA. In all, the sample holds more than 450,000 distinct CDR3 sequences, and just under 20% of those were seen once. Jointly, the top ten make up 45% to 50% of the sample. Material for sequencing was blood. The receptors stem from a man aged 35-49 years with Graves' ophthalmopathy.

The sample holds many counts of this clonotype. V usage is TRBV2 and J usage is TRBJ1-1; 11 bases are shared with TRBD1. This CDR3 is 14 amino acids long. CDR1 is SNHLY and CDR2 is FYNNEI in the germline V gene. The V and J ends lost 8 bases and 6 bases, in that order; junction bases with no gene match: 8. CDR3 amino acids: CASRDRGGGAEAFF. The CDR3 bases are TGTGCCAGCCGGGACAGGGGGGGGGGTGCTGAAGCTTTCTTT.

This clonotype was counted only a few times. The chain combines TRBV30 with TRBJ2-7; 8 positions match TRBD1. V lost 1 base to trimming and J lost 0 bases; unmatched junction nucleotides: 2. CDR3 size: 14 residues. Per germline, CDR1 GTSNPN and CDR2 SVGIG (reference sequence). CDR3 nucleotide sequence: TGTGCCTGGAGTGACAGGGGGGTCTCCTACGAGCAGTACTTC. It codes for CAWSDRGVSYEQYF.

This chain uses TRBV11-1 with TRBJ2-5; tentative D call: TRBD1 (6 bases). The germline V and J ends were trimmed by 5 bases and 2 bases, with 15 bases remaining between them. Germline CDR1 is SGHAT and CDR2 is FQDESV (reference sequence). The length of the CDR3 is 15 residues. CDR3 in amino acids: CASSLTRGTQETQYF. The CDR3 region has the DNA TGTGCCAGCAGCCTAACCCGAGGGACACAAGAGACCCAGTACTTC.

This clonotype was observed a few times. The genes are TRBV9 and TRBJ2-5, with D hard to call. Trimming stripped 4 bases from V and 4 bases from J, with 17 bases between. The germline gives CDR1 SGDLS, CDR2 YYNGEE. This CDR3 has 15 amino acids. This CDR3 reads CASSPHSTERETQYF. CDR3 coding DNA: TGTGCCAGCAGCCCTCACTCAACCGAGCGAGAGACCCAGTACTTC. The complete variable domain, with remaining parts taken from reference TRBV9 and TRBJ2-5, reads DSGVTQTPKHLITATGQRVTLRCSPRSGDLSVYWYQQSLDQGLQFLIQYYNGEERAKGNILERFSAQQFPDLHSELNLSSLELGDSALYFCASSPHSTERETQYFGPGTRLLVL.

V is TRBV2 and J is TRBJ2-3; 9 positions match TRBD2. The CDR3 is 15 amino acids. Germline assignment: CDR1 SNHLY and CDR2 FYNNEI. V trimming: 3 bases; J trimming: 10 bases; junction bases outside the gene matches: 11. The CDR3 DNA is TGTGCCAGCAGTGAGCGGCGGGGGGGAGGAGGGGCGCAGTATTTT. This codes for CASSERRGGGGAQYF.

This clonotype was seen many times. The gene calls are TRBV5-1 and TRBJ1-1; the match to TRBD1 covers 7 bases. CDR3 length: 14 amino acids. CDR1 and CDR2 (germline): SGHRS, YFSETQ. The trim removed 8 bases at V and 4 bases at J, leaving 11 bases unmatched. The CDR3 loop reads CASREGAAVTEAFF. Written as DNA, the CDR3 is TGCGCCAGTCGTGAGGGGGCGGCGGTCACTGAAGCTTTCTTT.

In its sample, this clonotype was seen many times. This rearrangement joins TRBV7-9 to TRBJ2-1; unclear D gene. CDR3 length equals 14 residues. V was trimmed by 5 bases and J by 3 bases, leaving 11 bases between them. Germline CDR1 reads SEHNR; CDR2 reads FQNEAQ (reference sequence). CDR3 residues: CASSRIGLYNEQFF. CDR3 bases: TGTGCCAGCAGCCGGATAGGCCTCTACAATGAGCAGTTCTTC.

This clonotype was picked up a small number of times. The chain combines TRBV18 with TRBJ2-2; 10 nucleotides line up with TRBD1. CDR1 is KGHSH and CDR2 is LQKENI in the germline V gene. This CDR3 has 15 amino acids. V shed 6 bases and J 14 bases; nucleotides not matched to a gene: 15. The CDR3, as DNA: TGTGCCAGCTCCCTGGACAGGGGGGCAATGAAGGAACTGTTTTTT. Its translation: CASSLDRGAMKELFF.

This clonotype was seen many times. This sequence joins TRBV3-1 and TRBJ1-1; D remains ambiguous. CDR1 and CDR2 (germline): LGHDT, YNNKEL (reference sequence). Trimming removed 3 bases at V and 3 bases at J, with 11 bases between. The CDR3 runs to 14 residues. As DNA, the CDR3 is TGTGCCAGCAGCCACCGGGCAGCGGACACTGAAGCTTTCTTT. This sequence encodes CASSHRAADTEAFF.

This clonotype was found many times. This rearrangement joins TRBV28 to TRBJ2-3, with no clear D. The V end lost 2 bases, the J end lost 6 bases, and 6 bases lay between the germline ends. CDR1 and CDR2 (germline): MDHEN, SYDVKM. There are 12 residues in the CDR3. The CDR3, as DNA: TGTGCCAGCAGTTTACCGCCGGATACGCAGTATTTT. Its protein is CASSLPPDTQYF.

The rearrangement uses TRBV4-1 and TRBJ1-6, with unresolved D. CDR3 size: 13 residues. V lost 0 bases and J lost 7, with 4 bases in between. CDR1 and CDR2 from the germline V gene are MGHRA and YSYEKL. The CDR3 sequence: CASSQDGNSPLHF. In nucleotides, the CDR3 is TGCGCCAGCAGCCAAGATGGGAATTCACCCCTCCACTTT.

This clonotype appeared a few times. The chain employs TRBV6-5 and TRBJ1-1; the D gene is possibly TRBD1 (5 bases). The CDR3 is 19 residues long. V was clipped by 0 bases and J by 1 base, with 21 bases between them. Germline V lookup: CDR1 MNHEY, CDR2 SVGAGI. In nucleotides, the CDR3 is TGTGCCAGCAGTTACTCGGCTTTTGGGGGGGGATTGAGGAACACTGAAGCTTTCTTT. Translating it yields CASSYSAFGGGLRNTEAFF.

As to this clonotype: This may stem from a read error, because a much larger clone lies one nucleotide away. The chain has TRBV20-1 and TRBJ2-1; maybe TRBD2 (7 bases). The CDR3 has 16 amino acids. Germline loops: CDR1 DFQATT, CDR2 SNEGSKA (reference sequence). V lost 5 bases and J lost 10, with 27 bases in between. Here the CDR3 DNA reads TGCAGTGCTCCTCCCTTAGTGGGAGGGGGAAGGTACGAGCAGTTCTTC. Protein product: CSAPPLVGGGRYEQFF.

This clonotype was found many times. The chain carries TRBV27 and TRBJ2-1, with 8 bases matching TRBD1. Per germline, CDR1 MNHEY and CDR2 SMNVEV (reference sequence). After removal of 5 bases from V and 7 bases from J, the junction contained 4 bases not matched to a gene. This CDR3 is built from 13 residues. The CDR3 nucleotides are TGTGCCAGCAGTCGGACAGGGATGAATGAGCAGTTCTTC. Translated: CASSRTGMNEQFF.

V and J are TRBV20-1 and TRBJ1-2; a possible D gene is TRBD1 (6 bases). With 1 base removed from V and 4 bases from J, the gap between germline ends came to 13 bases. This CDR3 contains 14 residues. Germline V CDR1 and CDR2: DFQATT, SNEGSKA (reference sequence). CDR3 in amino acids: CSARGGQALYGYTF. CDR3 coding DNA: TGCAGTGCTAGAGGGGGGCAGGCCCTCTATGGCTACACCTTC.

The chain carries TRBV29-1 and TRBJ1-2, with TRBD1 identical over 7 bases. Per the germline V gene, CDR1 is SQVTM and CDR2 is ANQGSEA. Germline trimming cut 0 bases from V and 8 bases from J; bases unmatched to any gene: 6. The CDR3 has 13 amino acids. DNA for the CDR3: TGCAGCGTTGAAGACACAGGGGATCGAGGCTACACCTTC. Translating gives CSVEDTGDRGYTF. Drawing the rest from reference TRBV29-1 and TRBJ1-2, the complete variable domain is SAVISQKPSRDICQRGTSLTIQCQVDSQVTMMFWYRQQPGQSLTLIATANQGSEATYESGFVIDKFPISRPNLTFSTLTVSNMSPEDSSIYLCSVEDTGDRGYTFGSGTRLTVV.

The chain joins TRBV12-3 or TRBV12-4 to TRBJ2-1; 9 bases map to TRBD2. The CDR3 sequence is 15 residues long. V was clipped by 7 bases and J by 6 bases; unmatched bases: 10. The CDR3 here is CASTYARGGRNEQFF. CDR3 bases: TGTGCCAGCACATATGCGCGGGGGGGGCGCAATGAGCAGTTCTTC.

The chain uses TRBV7-8 and TRBJ1-2; D unresolved. The CDR3 consists of 14 residues. CDR1 and CDR2 from the germline V gene are SGHVS and FQNEAQ. The V gene lost 5 bases and the J gene lost 4 bases, with 14 bases spanning the gap. DNA of the CDR3: TGTGCCAGCAGCCCCCTAGCTCCTACCTATGGCTACACCTTC. Translated, it gives CASSPLAPTYGYTF.

At least ten counts were recorded for this clonotype. The gene calls are TRBV7-2 and TRBJ2-3, with D possibly TRBD2 on 5 matching bases. CDR1 is SGHTA, CDR2 FQGNSA, per germline. The CDR3 contains 15 residues. Deletions cut 5 bases from V and 3 bases from J, with 15 bases between. CDR3 nucleotides: TGTGCCAGCAGCCTAGTGGGAGAAGGGACAGATACGCAGTATTTT. It is translated as CASSLVGEGTDTQYF.

This clonotype was seen at least ten times. CDR3 in DNA: TGCAGCGTTGTAGGACAGGTAGAAGAGACCCAGTACTTC. Amino acid sequence: CSVVGQVEETQYF. J is TRBJ2-5 and V is TRBV29-1, with 7 bases lining up with TRBD1. CDR1 and CDR2 from the germline V gene are SQVTM and ANQGSEA. Unmatched junction bases numbered 5, after V lost 4 bases and J lost 3 bases. This CDR3 is built from 13 residues. The full variable domain, rest sourced from reference TRBV29-1 and TRBJ2-5, is SAVISQKPSRDICQRGTSLTIQCQVDSQVTMMFWYRQQPGQSLTLIATANQGSEATYESGFVIDKFPISRPNLTFSTLTVSNMSPEDSSIYLCSVVGQVEETQYFGPGTRLLVL.

This clonotype showed up many times. The rearrangement joins TRBV20-1 to TRBJ2-5, with D perhaps matching TRBD2 (6 bases). V was trimmed by 3 bases and J by 2 bases, leaving 10 bases between them. The CDR3 consists of 13 residues. From germline, CDR1 is DFQATT and CDR2 SNEGSKA (reference sequence). This CDR3 is CSARLTRQETQYF. In nucleotides, the CDR3 is TGCAGTGCTAGGTTGACTAGACAAGAGACCCAGTACTTC.

The chain joins TRBV20-1 to TRBJ1-2; D call uncertain. Germline CDR1 reads DFQATT; CDR2 reads SNEGSKA (reference sequence). Trimming took off 7 bases at V and 2 bases at J, with 14 bases between the two ends. The CDR3 is 13 amino acids. CDR3 in amino acids: CSVGSIGNYGYTF. The CDR3, as DNA: TGCAGTGTAGGATCTATCGGGAACTATGGCTACACCTTC.

The genes are TRBV2 and TRBJ1-3; D gene ambiguous. There are 12 residues in the CDR3. V lost 10 bases and J 1 base, leaving 8 bases between the germline ends. Per germline, CDR1 SNHLY and CDR2 FYNNEI. For the CDR3, the DNA is TGTGCCATCCCAAGGTCTGGAAACACCATATATTTT. Protein product: CAIPRSGNTIYF.

This clonotype was seen a handful of times. This chain links TRBV11-2 with TRBJ2-2; D uncertain. CDR3 length: 13 amino acids. Trimming shortened V by 2 bases and J by 7 bases, and 8 bases separated the two germline ends. Germline loops: CDR1 SGHAT, CDR2 FQNNGV. The CDR3 DNA reads as TGTGCCAGCAGCTTATCTGGTTTCGGGGAGCTGTTTTTT. Translation: CASSLSGFGELFF.

This clonotype showed up many times. The CDR3 nucleotides are TGTGCCAGCAGTTTGATCACAGGGGGATTGAAGACCCAGTACTTC. This codes for CASSLITGGLKTQYF. V and J are TRBV6-2 or TRBV6-3 and TRBJ2-5; 8 positions agree with TRBD1. The V segment lost 4 bases and the J segment 6 bases; nucleotides outside the gene matches: 10. Looked up from germline, CDR1 is MNHEY and CDR2 is SVGEGT. The CDR3 length is 15 residues.

A note on this clonotype: A read error is possible here, since a much larger clone lies one base away. The rearrangement links TRBV28 to TRBJ2-7; 7 bases align to TRBD2. The V gene end was trimmed by 7 bases and the J gene end by 7 bases; junction bases not matched to a gene: 10. This CDR3 spans 13 amino acids. The germline V gene has CDR1 MDHEN and CDR2 SYDVKM. CDR3 DNA: TGTGCCAGCACCCCTGGGGGGAGGGGTGAGCAGTACTTC. Translating gives CASTPGGRGEQYF.

This clonotype was seen only once. The rearrangement uses TRBV7-3 and TRBJ2-1; D is undetermined. CDR3 length: 13 amino acids. Germline loops: CDR1 SGHTA, CDR2 FQGTGA. Trimming pared 2 bases from V and 7 bases from J, leaving 9 bases between. CDR3 in amino acids: CASSLSDGNEQFF. CDR3 in DNA: TGTGCCAGCAGCTTATCGGATGGGAATGAGCAGTTCTTC.

The chain is built from TRBV7-6 and TRBJ2-5; D uncertain. The V end lost 3 bases, the J end lost 6 bases, and 14 bases lay between the germline ends. CDR3 length: 14 amino acids. The germline V gene encodes CDR1 SGHVS and CDR2 FNYEAQ. CDR3 residues: CASSFTASDQTQYF. CDR3 in DNA: TGTGCCAGCAGCTTTACCGCGTCGGACCAGACCCAGTACTTC.

The chain couples TRBV29-1 to TRBJ2-5; D is uncertain. This CDR3 has 12 amino acids. Trimming took 4 bases from V and 2 from J, leaving 8 bases between them. Germline V gene sequence: CDR1 SQVTM, CDR2 ANQGSEA. The CDR3 DNA reads as TGCAGCGTTGGGCTGAAGCAAGAGACCCAGTACTTC. This gives the protein CSVGLKQETQYF. The entire variable domain, with the rest obtained from reference TRBV29-1 and TRBJ2-5, is as follows: SAVISQKPSRDICQRGTSLTIQCQVDSQVTMMFWYRQQPGQSLTLIATANQGSEATYESGFVIDKFPISRPNLTFSTLTVSNMSPEDSSIYLCSVGLKQETQYFGPGTRLLVL.

The J gene is TRBJ1-6, the V gene TRBV7-3, with TRBD1 matching over 8 bases. The CDR3 has 15 residues. Germline CDR1 SGHTA, CDR2 FQGTGA. Losses at the gene ends were 4 bases for V and 3 bases for J; bases not matched to a gene: 2. The CDR3: CASSSDRGYNSPLHF. The CDR3 nucleotides read TGTGCCAGCAGCTCCGACAGGGGCTATAATTCACCCCTCCACTTT. Variable domain in full (rest from reference TRBV7-3 and TRBJ1-6): GAGVSQTPSNKVTEKGKYVELRCDPISGHTALYWYRQSLGQGPEFLIYFQGTGAADDSGLPNDRFFAVRPEGSVSTLKIQRTERGDSAVYLCASSSDRGYNSPLHFGNGTRLTVT.